This paragraph covers one TCR beta chain sequence. Its antigen is as yet unknown. Alloreactive TCRbeta sequences came from sequencing proliferating CFSE-low cells in the MLR. This CDR3 spans 13 amino acids. Germline V gives CDR1 SQVTM, CDR2 ANQGSEA. Trimming took 3 bases from V and 4 from J; bases not matched to a gene: 0. The entry originates in a study of T cell clones after liver transplantation. Method: immunoSEQ multiplex PCR; TCRdb's copy keeps in-frame clones and lacks some. Of roughly 6,100 clones detected, approximately 31% appear once; the ten largest clones hold about 15%. The rearrangement uses TRBV29-1 and TRBJ1-1; 12 bases align to TRBD1. Sequencing was done on a sample of CD4+ T cells from cultured PBMCs. This receptor was identified in a human patient who received a liver transplant. Some T cells may trace back to the graft donor. CDR3 protein: CSVEGQGATEAFF. The CDR3, as DNA: TGCAGCGTTGAGGGACAGGGGGCCACTGAAGCTTTCTTT. Looking up the rest from reference TRBV29-1 and TRBJ1-1 gives the full variable domain: SAVISQKPSRDICQRGTSLTIQCQVDSQVTMMFWYRQQPGQSLTLIATANQGSEATYESGFVIDKFPISRPNLTFSTLTVSNMSPEDSSIYLCSVEGQGATEAFFGQGTRLTVV.